This T cell receptor (beta chain) came from a study of T cell repertoires in ileal Crohn's disease. This clone has only a few counts. With 6 bases removed from V and 1 base from J, the gap between germline ends came to 9 bases. This CDR3 comprises 14 residues. CDR1 PRHDT and CDR2 FYEKMQ come from the germline V gene (reference sequence). Clones were sequenced by immunoSEQ multiplex PCR, and TCRdb holds only the in-frame ones, with some missing. The sample lists roughly 5,000 clones; roughly 66% were seen once. Regarding time point: neoterminal ileum biopsy at postoperative endoscopy, about 6 months after surgery.

The source of this sequence is an adult with Crohn's disease. What was sequenced was ileal tissue. This chain uses TRBV13 with TRBJ2-2; D gene ambiguous. DNA of the CDR3: TGTGCCAGCAGTGATGCGATGAACACCGGGGAGCTGTTTTTT. It is translated as CASSDAMNTGELFF.